Described below is a single TCR beta chain sequence and its context. What it binds is unknown. The CDR3 is 11 amino acids. Germline CDR1 LGHDT, CDR2 YNNKEL (reference sequence). Trimming stripped 5 bases from V and 7 bases from J, with 9 bases between. The source of the sample is a study of T cell responses to AZD1222 COVID-19 vaccine. The study, taken as a whole, reports: Elevations in Spike-specific TCR breadth and depth followed administration of two AZD1222 doses. Seropositivity was recorded at baseline in only 6 or 7 AZD1222 recipients. After the peak T cell response, and only then, were repertoires sampled. A mostly white British donor set with more females was recruited, and clonal diversity was possibly underestimated.

Measured with immunoSEQ multiplex PCR; TCRdb has only the in-frame clones, and not every one. The sample records just over 90,000 clones, roughly nine tenths being singletons. This sequence was found in an adult who received the AZD1222 COVID-19 vaccine. The chain couples TRBV3-1 (or the pseudogene TRBV3-2) to TRBJ2-7, with D maybe TRBD2 (5 bases). This specimen was peripheral blood, taken 28 days after the second AZD1222 dose. The CDR3, as DNA: TGTGCCAGCAGCTTCTCGGGGGAGCAGTACTTC. This codes for CASSFSGEQYF.